This T cell receptor (beta chain) emerged from a study of T cell responses to AZD1222 COVID-19 vaccine. Comment on this clone: As yet, its antigen is unknown.

General study results and limits: Two AZD1222 doses significantly raised spike-specific TCR breadth and depth over controls. Clonal diversity was possibly underestimated, and the donors were mostly white British, with more females.

Produced via immunoSEQ multiplex PCR; TCRdb's table is partial and in-frame only. This sample has about 120,000 clones, with roughly 84% found just once. The source of this sequence is an adult who received the AZD1222 COVID-19 vaccine. Sample: peripheral blood, taken 28 days after the second AZD1222 dose.

The CDR3 is CASRPNRGPSYNEQFF. In nucleotides, the CDR3 is TGCGCCAGCAGACCTAACAGGGGGCCGAGCTACAATGAGCAGTTCTTC. The rearrangement joins TRBV4-1 to TRBJ2-1; TRBD1 matches at 9 bases. This CDR3 contains 16 residues. Trimming took 6 bases from V and 3 from J; bases not matched to a gene: 9. Germline V gene data show CDR1 as MGHRA and CDR2 as YSYEKL.